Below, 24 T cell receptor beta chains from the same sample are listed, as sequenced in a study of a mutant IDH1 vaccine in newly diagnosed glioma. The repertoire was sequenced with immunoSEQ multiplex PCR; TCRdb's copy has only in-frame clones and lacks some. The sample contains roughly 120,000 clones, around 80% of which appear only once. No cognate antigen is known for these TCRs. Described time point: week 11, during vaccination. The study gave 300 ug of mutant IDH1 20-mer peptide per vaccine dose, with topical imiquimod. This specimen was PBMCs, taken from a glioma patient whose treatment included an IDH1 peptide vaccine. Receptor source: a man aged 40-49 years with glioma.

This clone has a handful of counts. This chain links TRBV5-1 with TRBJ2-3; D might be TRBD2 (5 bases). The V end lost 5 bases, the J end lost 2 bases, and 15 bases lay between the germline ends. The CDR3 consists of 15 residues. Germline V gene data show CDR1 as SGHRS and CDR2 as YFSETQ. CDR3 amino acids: CASRLTPSTTDTQYF. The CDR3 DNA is TGCGCCAGCAGGCTGACACCTAGCACCACAGATACGCAGTATTTT.

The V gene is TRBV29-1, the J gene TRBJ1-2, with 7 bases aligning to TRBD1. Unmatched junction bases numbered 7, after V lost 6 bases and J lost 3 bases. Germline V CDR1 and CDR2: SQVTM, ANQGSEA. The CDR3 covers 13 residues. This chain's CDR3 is CSVPGQRYYGYTF. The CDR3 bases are TGCAGCGTACCGGGACAGAGGTACTATGGCTACACCTTC.

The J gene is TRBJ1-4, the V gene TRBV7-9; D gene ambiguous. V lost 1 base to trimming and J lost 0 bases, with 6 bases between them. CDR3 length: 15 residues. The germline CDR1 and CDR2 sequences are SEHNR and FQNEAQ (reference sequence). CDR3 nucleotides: TGTGCCAGCAGCTTAGGCACGACAACTAATGAAAAACTGTTTTTT. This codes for CASSLGTTTNEKLFF.

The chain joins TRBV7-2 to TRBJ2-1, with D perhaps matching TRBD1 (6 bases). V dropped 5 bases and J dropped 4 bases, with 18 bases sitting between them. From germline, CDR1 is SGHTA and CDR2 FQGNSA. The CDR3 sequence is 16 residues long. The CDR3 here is CASSRRTAGSYNEQFF. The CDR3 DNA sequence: TGTGCCAGCAGCCGTAGGACAGCCGGTTCGTACAATGAGCAGTTCTTC.

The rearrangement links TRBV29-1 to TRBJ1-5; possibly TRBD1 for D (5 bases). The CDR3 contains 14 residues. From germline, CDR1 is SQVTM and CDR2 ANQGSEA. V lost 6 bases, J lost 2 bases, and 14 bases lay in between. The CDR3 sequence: CSVGGDVRNQPQHF. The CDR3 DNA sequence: TGCAGCGTGGGGGGGGACGTTCGCAATCAGCCCCAGCATTTT.

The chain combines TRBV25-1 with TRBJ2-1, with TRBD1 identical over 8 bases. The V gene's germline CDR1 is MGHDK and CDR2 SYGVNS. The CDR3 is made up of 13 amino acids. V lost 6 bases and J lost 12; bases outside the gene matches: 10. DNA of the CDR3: TGTGCCAGCAGCCTCGGGGTTGACAGGGGGCAGTTCTTC. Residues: CASSLGVDRGQFF.

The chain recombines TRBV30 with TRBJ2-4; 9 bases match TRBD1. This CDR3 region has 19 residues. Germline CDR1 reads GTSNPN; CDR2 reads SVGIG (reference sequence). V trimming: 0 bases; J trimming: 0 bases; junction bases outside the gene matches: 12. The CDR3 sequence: CAWSVRTGTGSLAKNIQYF. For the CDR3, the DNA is TGTGCCTGGAGTGTACGGACCGGGACAGGGAGTTTAGCCAAAAACATTCAGTACTTC.

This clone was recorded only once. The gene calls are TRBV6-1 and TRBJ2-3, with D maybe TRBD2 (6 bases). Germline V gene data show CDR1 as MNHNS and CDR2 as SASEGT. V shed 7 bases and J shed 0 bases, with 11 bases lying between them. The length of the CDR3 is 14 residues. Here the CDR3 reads CASTRGVSTDTQYF. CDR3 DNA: TGTGCCAGCACTCGCGGGGTTAGCACAGATACGCAGTATTTT.

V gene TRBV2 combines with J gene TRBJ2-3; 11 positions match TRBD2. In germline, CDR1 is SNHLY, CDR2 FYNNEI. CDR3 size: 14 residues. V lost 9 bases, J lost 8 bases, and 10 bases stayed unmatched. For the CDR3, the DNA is TGTGCCAGGGGGGGACTAGCGGAAGGTGGTACGCAGTATTTT. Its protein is CARGGLAEGGTQYF.

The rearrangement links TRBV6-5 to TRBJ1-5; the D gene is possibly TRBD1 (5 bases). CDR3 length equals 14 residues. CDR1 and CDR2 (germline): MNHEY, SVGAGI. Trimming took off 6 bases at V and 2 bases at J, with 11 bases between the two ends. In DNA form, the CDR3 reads TGTGCCAGCAGCCCCAGGGAACGCAATCAGCCCCAGCATTTT. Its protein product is CASSPRERNQPQHF.

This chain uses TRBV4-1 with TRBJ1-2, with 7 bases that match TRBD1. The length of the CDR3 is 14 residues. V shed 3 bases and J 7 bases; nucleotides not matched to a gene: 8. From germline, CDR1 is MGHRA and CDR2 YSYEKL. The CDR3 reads CASSHTTGQFGYTF. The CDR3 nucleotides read TGCGCCAGCAGCCACACGACAGGGCAGTTTGGCTACACCTTC.

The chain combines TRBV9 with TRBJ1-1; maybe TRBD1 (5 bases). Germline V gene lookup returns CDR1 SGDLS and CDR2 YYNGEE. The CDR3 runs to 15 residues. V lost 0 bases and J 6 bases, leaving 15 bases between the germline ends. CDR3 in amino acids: CASSVVQTAHAEAFF. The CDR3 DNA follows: TGTGCCAGCAGCGTAGTTCAGACAGCTCACGCTGAAGCTTTCTTT. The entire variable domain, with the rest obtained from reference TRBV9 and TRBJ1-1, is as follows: DSGVTQTPKHLITATGQRVTLRCSPRSGDLSVYWYQQSLDQGLQFLIQYYNGEERAKGNILERFSAQQFPDLHSELNLSSLELGDSALYFCASSVVQTAHAEAFFGQGTRLTVV.

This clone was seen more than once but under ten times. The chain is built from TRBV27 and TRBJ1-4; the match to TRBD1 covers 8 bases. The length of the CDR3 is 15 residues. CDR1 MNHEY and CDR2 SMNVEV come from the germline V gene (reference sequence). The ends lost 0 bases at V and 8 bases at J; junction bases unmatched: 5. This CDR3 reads CASSLSDRGGEKLFF. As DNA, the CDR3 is TGTGCCAGCAGTTTATCAGACAGGGGAGGGGAAAAACTGTTTTTT. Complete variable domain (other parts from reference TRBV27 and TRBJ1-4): EAQVTQNPRYLITVTGKKLTVTCSQNMNHEYMSWYRQDPGLGLRQIYYSMNVEVTDKGDVPEGYKVSRKEKRNFPLILESPSPNQTSLYFCASSLSDRGGEKLFFGSGTQLSVL.

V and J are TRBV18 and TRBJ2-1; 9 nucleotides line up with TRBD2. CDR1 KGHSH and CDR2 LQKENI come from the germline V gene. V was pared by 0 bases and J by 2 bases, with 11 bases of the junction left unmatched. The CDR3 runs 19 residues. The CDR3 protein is CASSPPGLATFSTYNEQFF. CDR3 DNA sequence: TGTGCCAGCTCACCACCGGGACTAGCCACCTTTAGTACCTACAATGAGCAGTTCTTC.

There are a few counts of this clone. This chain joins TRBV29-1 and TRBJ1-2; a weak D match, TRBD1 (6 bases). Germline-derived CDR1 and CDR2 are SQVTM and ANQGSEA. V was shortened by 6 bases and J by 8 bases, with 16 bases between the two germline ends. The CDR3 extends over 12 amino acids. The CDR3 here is CSVAQGILGYTF. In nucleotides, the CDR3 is TGCAGCGTCGCCCAGGGGATTCTGGGCTACACCTTC.

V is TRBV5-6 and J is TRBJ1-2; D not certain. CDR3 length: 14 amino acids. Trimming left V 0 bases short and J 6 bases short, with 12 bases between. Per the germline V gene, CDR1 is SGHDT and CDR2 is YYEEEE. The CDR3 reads CASSLGVGSHGYTF. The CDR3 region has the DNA TGTGCCAGCAGCTTGGGGGTCGGATCTCATGGCTACACCTTC.

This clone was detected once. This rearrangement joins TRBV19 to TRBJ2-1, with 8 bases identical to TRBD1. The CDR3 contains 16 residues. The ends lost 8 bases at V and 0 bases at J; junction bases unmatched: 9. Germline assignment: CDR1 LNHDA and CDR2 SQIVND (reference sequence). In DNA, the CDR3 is TGTGCCAGTCGTCGGTGGGGGACAGGCTCCTACAATGAGCAGTTCTTC. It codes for CASRRWGTGSYNEQFF.

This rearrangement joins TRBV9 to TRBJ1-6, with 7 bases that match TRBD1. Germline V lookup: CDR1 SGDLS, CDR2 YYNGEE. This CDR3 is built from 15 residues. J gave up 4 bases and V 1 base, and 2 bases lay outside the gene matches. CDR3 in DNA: TGTGCCAGCAGCGTAACGGGACAGTATAATTCACCCCTCCACTTT. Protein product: CASSVTGQYNSPLHF.

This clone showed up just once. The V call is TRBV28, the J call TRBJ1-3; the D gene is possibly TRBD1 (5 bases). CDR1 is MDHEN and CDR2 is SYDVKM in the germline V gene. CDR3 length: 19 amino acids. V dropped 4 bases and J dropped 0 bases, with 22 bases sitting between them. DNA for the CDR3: TGTGCCAGCAGTTCTACGGCCACGACAGCAGCGTCCTCTGGAAACACCATATATTTT. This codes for CASSSTATTAASSGNTIYF.

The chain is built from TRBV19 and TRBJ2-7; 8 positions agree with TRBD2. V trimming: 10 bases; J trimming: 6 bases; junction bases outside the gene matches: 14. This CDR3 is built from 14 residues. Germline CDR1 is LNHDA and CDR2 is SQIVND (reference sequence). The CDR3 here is CATRVRAGGSEQYF. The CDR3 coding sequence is TGTGCCACCCGCGTCCGGGCGGGAGGATCCGAGCAGTACTTC.

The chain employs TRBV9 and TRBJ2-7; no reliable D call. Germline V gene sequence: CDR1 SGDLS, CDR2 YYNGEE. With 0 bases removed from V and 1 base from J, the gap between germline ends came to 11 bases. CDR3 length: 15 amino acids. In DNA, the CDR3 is TGTGCCAGCAGCGTAGGGACGGCTAGGTCCTACGAGCAGTACTTC. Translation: CASSVGTARSYEQYF.

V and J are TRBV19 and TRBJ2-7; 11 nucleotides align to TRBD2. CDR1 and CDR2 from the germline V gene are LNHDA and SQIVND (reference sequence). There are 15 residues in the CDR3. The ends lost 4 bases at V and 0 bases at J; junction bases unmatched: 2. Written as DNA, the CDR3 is TGTGCCAGTAGTACCGGGACTAGCGGCTCCTACGAGCAGTACTTC. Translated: CASSTGTSGSYEQYF. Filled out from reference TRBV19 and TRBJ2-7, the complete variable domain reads DGGITQSPKYLFRKEGQNVTLSCEQNLNHDAMYWYRQDPGQGLRLIYYSQIVNDFQKGDIAEGYSVSREKKESFPLTVTSAQKNPTAFYLCASSTGTSGSYEQYFGPGTRLTVT.

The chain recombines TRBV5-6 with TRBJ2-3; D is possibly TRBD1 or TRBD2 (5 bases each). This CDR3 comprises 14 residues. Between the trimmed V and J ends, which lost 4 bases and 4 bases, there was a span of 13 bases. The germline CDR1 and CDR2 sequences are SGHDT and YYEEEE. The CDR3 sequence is CASSGDPSSDTQYF. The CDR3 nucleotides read TGTGCCAGCAGCGGGGACCCAAGTTCAGATACGCAGTATTTT.

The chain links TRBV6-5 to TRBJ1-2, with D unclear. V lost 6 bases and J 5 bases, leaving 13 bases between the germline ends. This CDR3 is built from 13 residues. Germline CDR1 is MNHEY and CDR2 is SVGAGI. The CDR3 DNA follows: TGTGCCAGCAGCCCCAGTGAGAAATATGGCTACACCTTC. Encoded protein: CASSPSEKYGYTF.